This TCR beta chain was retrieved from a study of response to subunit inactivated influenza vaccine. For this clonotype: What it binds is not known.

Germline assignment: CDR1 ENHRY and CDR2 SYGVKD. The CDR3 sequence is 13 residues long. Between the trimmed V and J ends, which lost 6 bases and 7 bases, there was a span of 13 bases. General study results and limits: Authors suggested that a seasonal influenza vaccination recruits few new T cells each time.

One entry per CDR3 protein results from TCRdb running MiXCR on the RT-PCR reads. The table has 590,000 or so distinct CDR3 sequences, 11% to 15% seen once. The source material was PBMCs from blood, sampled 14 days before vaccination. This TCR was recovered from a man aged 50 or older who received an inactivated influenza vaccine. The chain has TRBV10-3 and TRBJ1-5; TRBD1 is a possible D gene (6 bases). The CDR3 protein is CAIRAGVRQPQHF. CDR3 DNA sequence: TGTGCCATCAGGGCAGGGGTAAGACAGCCCCAGCATTTT.